This entry is about one TCR beta chain. TCRdb reanalyzed the PCR reads via MiXCR. The sample has around 32,000 clones; approximately 7.4% are singletons. Each patient came to thyroid surgery without any prior treatment (of any kind). The data were obtained in a study of metastatic and nonmetastatic thyroid tumors. The germline gives CDR1 SGHRS, CDR2 YFSETQ. The CDR3 is 15 residues long. J was trimmed by 2 bases and V by 3 bases; bases with no gene match: 2. The V and J genes are TRBV5-1 and TRBJ2-5, with 12 bases fitting TRBD2. The sample taken for sequencing was blood. This TCR came from a female donor with papillary thyroid cancer or a benign thyroid nodule (not recorded which). Some clones in this sample may be carry-over from other donors' samples. This chain's CDR3 is CASSWTSGAQETQYF. The CDR3 nucleotides read TGCGCCAGCAGCTGGACTAGCGGGGCTCAAGAGACCCAGTACTTC.